This T cell receptor beta chain was obtained from a study of blood T cell repertoires in COVID-19. In the study overall: Both acute and convalescent COVID-19 samples were obtained from the United States, Italy and Spain.

As originally analysed: Amplification from reference gene primers served as the basis for estimated nucleated cell counts. Here immunoSEQ multiplex PCR was the method, and the copy in TCRdb shows in-frame clones only, minus some. V and J calls and clone size are copied from that table; D and trimming were computed from the DNA. The table shows approximately 61,000 clones, with around nine tenths occurring only once. Germline V CDR1 and CDR2: LNHDA, SQIVND (reference sequence). V lost 4 bases, J lost 1 base, and 11 bases lay in between. The CDR3 is made up of 15 amino acids. The clonotype was recovered from an elderly woman with active COVID-19. This chain links TRBV19 with TRBJ1-5; D is ambiguous. The sequenced material came from peripheral blood. The CDR3 loop reads CASSTPARSNQPQHF. The DNA for the CDR3 is TGTGCCAGTAGTACCCCGGCCAGGAGCAATCAGCCCCAGCATTTT.